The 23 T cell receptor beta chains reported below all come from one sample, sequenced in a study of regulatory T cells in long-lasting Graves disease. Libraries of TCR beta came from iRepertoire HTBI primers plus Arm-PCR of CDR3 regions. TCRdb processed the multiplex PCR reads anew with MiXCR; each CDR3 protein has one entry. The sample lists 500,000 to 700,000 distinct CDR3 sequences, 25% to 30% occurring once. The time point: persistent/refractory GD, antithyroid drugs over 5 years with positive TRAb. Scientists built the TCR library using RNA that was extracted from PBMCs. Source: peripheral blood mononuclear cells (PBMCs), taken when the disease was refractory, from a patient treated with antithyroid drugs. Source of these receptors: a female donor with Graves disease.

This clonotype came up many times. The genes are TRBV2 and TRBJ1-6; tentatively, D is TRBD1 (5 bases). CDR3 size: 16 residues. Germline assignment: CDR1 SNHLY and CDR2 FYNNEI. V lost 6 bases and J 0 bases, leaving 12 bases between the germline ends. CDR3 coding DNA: TGTGCCAGCAGGGACTACAGGAGCTCCTATAATTCACCCCTCCACTTT. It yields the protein CASRDYRSSYNSPLHF. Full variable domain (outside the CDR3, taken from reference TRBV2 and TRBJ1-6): EPEVTQTPSHQVTQMGQEVILRCVPISNHLYFYWYRQILGQKVEFLVSFYNNEISEKSEIFDDQFSVERPDGSNFTLKIRSTKLEDSAMYFCASRDYRSSYNSPLHFGNGTRLTVT.

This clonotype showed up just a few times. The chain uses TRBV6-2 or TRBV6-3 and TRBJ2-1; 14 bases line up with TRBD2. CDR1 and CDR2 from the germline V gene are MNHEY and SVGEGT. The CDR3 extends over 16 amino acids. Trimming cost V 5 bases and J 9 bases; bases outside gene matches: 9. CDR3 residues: CASSAGLAGVGGEQFF. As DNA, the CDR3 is TGTGCCAGCAGTGCGGGACTAGCGGGAGTGGGGGGTGAGCAGTTCTTC.

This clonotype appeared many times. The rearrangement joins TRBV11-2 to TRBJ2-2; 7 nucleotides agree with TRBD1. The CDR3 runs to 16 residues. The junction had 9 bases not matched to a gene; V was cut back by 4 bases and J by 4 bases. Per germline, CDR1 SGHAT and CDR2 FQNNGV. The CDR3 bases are TGTGCCAGCAGCTCCCTGAGGGGGCGCATCACCGGGGAGCTGTTTTTT. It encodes CASSSLRGRITGELFF.

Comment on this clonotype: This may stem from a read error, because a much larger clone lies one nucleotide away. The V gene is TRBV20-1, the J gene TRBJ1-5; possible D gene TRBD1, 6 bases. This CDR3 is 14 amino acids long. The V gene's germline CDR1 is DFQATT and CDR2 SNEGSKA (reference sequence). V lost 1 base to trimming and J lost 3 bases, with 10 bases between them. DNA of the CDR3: TGCAGTGCTAGAGTAGGACAGATCAATCAGCCCCAGCATTTT. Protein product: CSARVGQINQPQHF.

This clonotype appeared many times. CDR3 sequence: CASGGGGGLYQPQHF. CDR3 coding DNA: TGTGCCAGCGGGGGCGGCGGGGGGCTTTATCAGCCCCAGCATTTT. J is TRBJ1-5 and V is TRBV2, with a possible D match to TRBD1 (6 bases). V was trimmed by 8 bases and J by 5 bases, leaving 19 bases between them. CDR1 is SNHLY and CDR2 is FYNNEI in the germline V gene. CDR3 length equals 15 residues.

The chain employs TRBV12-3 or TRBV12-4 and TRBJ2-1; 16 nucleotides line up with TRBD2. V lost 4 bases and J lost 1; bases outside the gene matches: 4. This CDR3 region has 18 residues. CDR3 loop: CASSSGLAGGRSYNEQFF. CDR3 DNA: TGTGCCAGCAGTTCGGGACTAGCGGGAGGGAGGTCCTACAATGAGCAGTTCTTC.

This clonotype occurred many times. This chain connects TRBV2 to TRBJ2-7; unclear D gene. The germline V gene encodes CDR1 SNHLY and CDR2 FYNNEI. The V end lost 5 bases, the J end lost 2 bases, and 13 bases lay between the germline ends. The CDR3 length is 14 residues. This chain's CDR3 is CASSPWTVTYEQYF. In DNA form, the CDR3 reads TGTGCCAGCAGTCCCTGGACGGTTACCTACGAGCAGTACTTC. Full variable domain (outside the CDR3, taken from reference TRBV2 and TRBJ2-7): EPEVTQTPSHQVTQMGQEVILRCVPISNHLYFYWYRQILGQKVEFLVSFYNNEISEKSEIFDDQFSVERPDGSNFTLKIRSTKLEDSAMYFCASSPWTVTYEQYFGPGTRLTVT.

The CDR3 nucleotides are TGCAGCAGTGGGGGGCGATGGGGCTACACCTTC. Encoded protein: CSSGGRWGYTF. The rearrangement links TRBV29-1 to TRBJ1-2; D is possibly TRBD1 (6 bases). CDR3 size: 11 residues. From germline, CDR1 is SQVTM and CDR2 ANQGSEA. The V and J ends lost 8 bases and 8 bases respectively, with 15 bases between them.

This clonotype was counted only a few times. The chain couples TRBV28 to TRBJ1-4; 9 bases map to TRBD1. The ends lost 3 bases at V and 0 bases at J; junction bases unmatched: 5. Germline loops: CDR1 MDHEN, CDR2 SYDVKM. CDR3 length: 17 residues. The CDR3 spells CASSFWDRETTNEKLFF. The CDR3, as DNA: TGTGCCAGCAGTTTTTGGGACAGGGAAACAACTAATGAAAAACTGTTTTTT.

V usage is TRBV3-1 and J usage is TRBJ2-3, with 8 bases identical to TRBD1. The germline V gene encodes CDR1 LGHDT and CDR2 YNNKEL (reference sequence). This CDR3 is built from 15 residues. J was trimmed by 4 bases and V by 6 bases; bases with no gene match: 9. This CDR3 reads CASSLQPGGADTQYF. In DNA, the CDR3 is TGTGCCAGCAGTCTCCAACCAGGGGGCGCAGATACGCAGTATTTT.

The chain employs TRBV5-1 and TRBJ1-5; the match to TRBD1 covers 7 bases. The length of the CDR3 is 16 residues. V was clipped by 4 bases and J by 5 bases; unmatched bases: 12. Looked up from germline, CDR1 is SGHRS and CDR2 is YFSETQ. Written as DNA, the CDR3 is TGCGCCAGCAGCCGGGAAGGGGAAACAGGGGATCAGCCCCAGCATTTT. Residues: CASSREGETGDQPQHF.

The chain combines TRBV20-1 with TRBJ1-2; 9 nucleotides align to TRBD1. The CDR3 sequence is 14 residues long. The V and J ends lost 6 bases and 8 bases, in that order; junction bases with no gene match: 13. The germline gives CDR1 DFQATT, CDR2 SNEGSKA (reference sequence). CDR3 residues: CSADGTGPSSGYTF. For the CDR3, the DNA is TGCAGTGCGGACGGGACAGGGCCGTCGTCCGGCTACACCTTC.

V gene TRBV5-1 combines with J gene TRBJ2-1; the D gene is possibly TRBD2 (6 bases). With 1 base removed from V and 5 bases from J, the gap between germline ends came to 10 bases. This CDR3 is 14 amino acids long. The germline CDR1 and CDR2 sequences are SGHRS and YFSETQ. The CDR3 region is CASSLRIADNEQFF. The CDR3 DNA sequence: TGCGCCAGCAGCTTGCGAATAGCGGACAATGAGCAGTTCTTC.

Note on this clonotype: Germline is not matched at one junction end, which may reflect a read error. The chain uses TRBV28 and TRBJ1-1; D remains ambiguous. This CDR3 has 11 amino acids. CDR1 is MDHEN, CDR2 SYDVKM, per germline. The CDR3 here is CACSPTTEAFF. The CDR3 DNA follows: TGTGCCTGCAGCCCGACCACTGAAGCTTTCTTT.

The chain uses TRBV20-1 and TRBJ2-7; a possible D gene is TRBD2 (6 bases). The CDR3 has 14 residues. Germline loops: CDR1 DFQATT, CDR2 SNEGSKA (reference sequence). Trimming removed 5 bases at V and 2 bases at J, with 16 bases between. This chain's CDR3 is CSALRGGTAYEQYF. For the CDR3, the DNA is TGCAGTGCTTTGCGTGGGGGGACGGCCTACGAGCAGTACTTC.

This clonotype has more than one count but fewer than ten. The CDR3 sequence is CSASLAGETQYF. The DNA for the CDR3 is TGCAGTGCTAGTTTGGCGGGTGAGACCCAGTACTTC. This chain links TRBV20-1 with TRBJ2-5, with a tentative D call TRBD2 (5 bases). V lost 3 bases and J 5 bases, leaving 10 bases between the germline ends. Germline assignment: CDR1 DFQATT and CDR2 SNEGSKA (reference sequence). The CDR3 length is 12 residues.

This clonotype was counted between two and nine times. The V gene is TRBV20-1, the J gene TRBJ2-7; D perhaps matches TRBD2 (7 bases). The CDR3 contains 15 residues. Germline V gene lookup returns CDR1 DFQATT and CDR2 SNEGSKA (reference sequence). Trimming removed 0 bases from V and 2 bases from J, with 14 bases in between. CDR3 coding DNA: TGCAGTGCTAGAGACCTGCGGGGGCCGACCTACGAGCAGTACTTC. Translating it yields CSARDLRGPTYEQYF.

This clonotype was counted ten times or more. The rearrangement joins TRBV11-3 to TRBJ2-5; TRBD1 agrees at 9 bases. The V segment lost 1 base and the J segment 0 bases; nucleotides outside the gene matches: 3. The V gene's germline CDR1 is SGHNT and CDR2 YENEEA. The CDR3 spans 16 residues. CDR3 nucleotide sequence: TGTGCCAGCAGCTTAGGGGACAGGGAAGACCAAGAGACCCAGTACTTC. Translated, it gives CASSLGDREDQETQYF.

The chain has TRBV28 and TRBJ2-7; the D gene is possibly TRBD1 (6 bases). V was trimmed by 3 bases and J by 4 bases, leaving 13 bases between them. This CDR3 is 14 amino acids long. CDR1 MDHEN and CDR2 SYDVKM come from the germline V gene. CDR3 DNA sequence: TGTGCCAGCAGTTTTGAGACAGGATTATACGAGCAGTACTTC. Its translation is CASSFETGLYEQYF.

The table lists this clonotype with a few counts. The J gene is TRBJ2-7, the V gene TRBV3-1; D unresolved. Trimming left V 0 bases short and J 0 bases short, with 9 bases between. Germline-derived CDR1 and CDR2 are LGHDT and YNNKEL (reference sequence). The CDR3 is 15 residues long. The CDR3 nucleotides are TGTGCCAGCAGCCAAGAGCGGCTTATCTCCTACGAGCAGTACTTC. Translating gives CASSQERLISYEQYF.

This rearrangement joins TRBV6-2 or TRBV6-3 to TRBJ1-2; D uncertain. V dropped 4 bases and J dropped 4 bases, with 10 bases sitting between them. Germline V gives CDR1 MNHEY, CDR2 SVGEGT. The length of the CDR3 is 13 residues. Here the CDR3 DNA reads TGTGCCAGCAGTTCCCCGGAGGCCTATGGCTACACCTTC. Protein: CASSSPEAYGYTF.

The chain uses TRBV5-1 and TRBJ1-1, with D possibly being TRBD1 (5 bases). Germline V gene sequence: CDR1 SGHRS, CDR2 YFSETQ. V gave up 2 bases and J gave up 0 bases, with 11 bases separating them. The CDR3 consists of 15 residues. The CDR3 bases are TGCGCCAGCAGCTTAAGGACACCTATGAACACTGAAGCTTTCTTT. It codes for CASSLRTPMNTEAFF.

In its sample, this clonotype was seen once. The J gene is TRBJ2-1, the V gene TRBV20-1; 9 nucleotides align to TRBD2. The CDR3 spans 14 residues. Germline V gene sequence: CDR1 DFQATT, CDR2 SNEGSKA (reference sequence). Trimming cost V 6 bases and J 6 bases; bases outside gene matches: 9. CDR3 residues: CSACRSSGVNEQFF. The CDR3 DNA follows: TGCAGTGCGTGCCGGTCTAGCGGGGTCAATGAGCAGTTCTTC.